The T cell receptor beta chain described here comes from a study of blood T cell repertoires in COVID-19. TCRdb keeps only in-frame clones here, not all; method: immunoSEQ multiplex PCR. The repertoire has approximately 240,000 clones, about 85% of them found once; the top ten carry more than 6%. The CDR3 runs to 14 residues. Germline CDR1 and CDR2: LNHNV and YYDKDF (reference sequence). V lost 1 base and J lost 0, with 3 bases in between. Sequenced: peripheral blood. The V gene is TRBV15, the J gene TRBJ1-4; D is uncertain. The source is a woman in her sixties or seventies with active or convalescent COVID-19. For the CDR3, the DNA is TGTGCCACCAGCAGAGCTGCAACTAATGAAAAACTGTTTTTT. It encodes CATSRAATNEKLFF.